This T cell receptor beta chain was recovered during a study of blood T cells in healthy people across ages. Study observations and caveats: Significant beta diversity loss was already apparent by age approximately 42, declining roughly linearly.

Isolation per sample recovered at least 7 million PBMCs. Extracted total RNA amounted to at least 5.5 micrograms for each sample. With a J-beta primer mix and a sample-barcoded 5' primer, a second PCR ran 7 to 11 cycles. No fewer than 2.5 million CDR3-containing paired-end reads came from each sample. In TCRdb, the 5' RACE reads were re-called with MiXCR into one record per CDR3 protein. The sample includes roughly 1.6 million distinct CDR3 sequences, 30% to 40% of them seen just once. The V gene's germline CDR1 is LGHDT and CDR2 YNNKEL (reference sequence). This CDR3 spans 16 amino acids. Trimming removed 0 bases from V and 2 bases from J, with 12 bases in between. In its sample, this clonotype was seen once. The target antigen is unknown.

This chain uses TRBV3-1 with TRBJ2-3; maybe TRBD2 (6 bases). The receptor's source is a woman in her thirties in good health. Sequenced: blood. CDR3 coding DNA: TGTGCCAGCAGCCAAGAATACGCGGGGTCCACAGATACGCAGTATTTT. Protein sequence: CASSQEYAGSTDTQYF.